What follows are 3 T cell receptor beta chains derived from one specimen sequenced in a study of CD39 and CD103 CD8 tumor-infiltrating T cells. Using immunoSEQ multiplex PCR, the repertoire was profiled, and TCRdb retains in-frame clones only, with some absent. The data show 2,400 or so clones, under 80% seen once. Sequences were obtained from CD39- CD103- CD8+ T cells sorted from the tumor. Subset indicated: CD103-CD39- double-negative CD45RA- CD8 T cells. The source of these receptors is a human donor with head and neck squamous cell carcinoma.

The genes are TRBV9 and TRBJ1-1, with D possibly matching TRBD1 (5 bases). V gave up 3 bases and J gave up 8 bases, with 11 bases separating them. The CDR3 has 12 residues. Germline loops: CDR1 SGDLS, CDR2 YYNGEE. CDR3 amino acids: CASSAGTGEAFF. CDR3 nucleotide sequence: TGTGCCAGCAGCGCGGGGACGGGAGAAGCTTTCTTT.

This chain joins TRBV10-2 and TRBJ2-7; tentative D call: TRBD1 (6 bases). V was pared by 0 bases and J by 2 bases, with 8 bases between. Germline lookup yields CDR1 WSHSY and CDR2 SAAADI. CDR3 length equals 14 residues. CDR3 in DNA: TGCGCCAGCAGTGAGTCGTGGGGGCCCTACGAGCAGTACTTC. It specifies CASSESWGPYEQYF.

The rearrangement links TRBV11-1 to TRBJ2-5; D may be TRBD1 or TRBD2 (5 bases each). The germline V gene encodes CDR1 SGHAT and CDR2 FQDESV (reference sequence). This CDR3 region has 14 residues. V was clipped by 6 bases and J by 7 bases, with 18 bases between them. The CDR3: CASSSGPSARTQYF. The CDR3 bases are TGTGCCAGCAGTTCGGGGCCCAGCGCGCGGACCCAGTACTTC.